Included here is one TCR beta chain sequence, with context. Its cognate antigen is unknown. This record belongs to a study of monozygotic twins with inflammatory bowel disease. Notes on the study in general: Especially with disease activity, IBD patients shared fewer clonotypes with others than healthy twins did. Variability may have been added to patient repertoires by differing immunosuppressive treatments.

Each CDR3 protein gets one entry in TCRdb, which reprocessed the 5' RACE reads and gives no DNA. The clone table shows 300,000 to 400,000 distinct CDR3 sequences, with the ten largest holding approximately 2%. CDR1 is SGHTA, CDR2 FQGNSA, per germline. The CDR3 length is 11 residues. Sequencing was performed on blood. The J gene is TRBJ2-7, the V gene TRBV7-2. The origin of this receptor is a human donor with ulcerative colitis or Crohn's disease, or a healthy co-twin of an affected twin (not recorded which). The CDR3 region is CASSLGREQYF.